This TCR beta chain was sequenced in a study of T-cell memory formation after mild COVID-19. Study in general: For the most part, TCR clusters were specific to one donor.

Study-wide results and limits: Mainly in CM and EM were contracting CD4+ clones; CD8+ were in EMRA.

A 5'RACE reaction primed in the constant segment made cDNA libraries of TCR alpha and TCR beta, and these carried sample barcodes and UMIs. TCRdb independently ran MiXCR on the 5' RACE reads; one entry per CDR3 protein. The table includes about 360,000 distinct CDR3 sequences, approximately 15% detected once. In regard to this clonotype: The antigen is unknown.

The CDR3 totals 11 residues. Trimming removed 1 base from V and 6 bases from J, with 3 bases in between. Germline CDR1 is SEHNR and CDR2 is FQNEAQ (reference sequence). The sequencing sample was made of PBMCs or a T cell subset sorted from them (not recorded which). The TCR was taken from a man aged 18-30 years who had mild COVID-19 (a few samples of this study predate the infection). Cell type and time point are not known. V and J are TRBV7-9 and TRBJ1-1, with D unresolved. CDR3: CASSLVAEAFF. The CDR3 nucleotides are TGTGCCAGCAGCTTAGTCGCTGAAGCTTTCTTT. Supplemented by reference TRBV7-9 and TRBJ1-1, the full variable domain reads DTGVSQNPRHKITKRGQNVTFRCDPISEHNRLYWYRQTLGQGPEFLTYFQNEAQLEKSRLLSDRFSAERPKGSFSTLEIQRTEQGDSAMYLCASSLVAEAFFGQGTRLTVV.